Given below is one TCR beta chain in context. Its antigen is unknown. The data were obtained in a study of cytomegalovirus exposure and HLA in healthy donors. About the research overall: A data release that came early held approximately 92 million unique TCRs from HLA-typed donors.

Overall study results and limits: The study listed under 200 cytomegalovirus-associated TCR beta chains. Earlier analysis yielded a pattern in which most TCR beta V segments were productive about 90% or about 30% of the time. When analyzed later, the rates of TCR association showed variation by HLA locus, with DRB1 the most and HLA-C the fewest.

Use of 60 Vbeta and 13 Jbeta primers characterized the PCR. TCRdb keeps only in-frame clones here, not all; method: immunoSEQ multiplex PCR. Of roughly 120,000 clones in the sample, roughly 70% were seen once. V dropped 0 bases and J dropped 1 base, with 9 bases sitting between them. Germline CDR1 is MNHEY and CDR2 is SVGAGI. This CDR3 region has 15 residues. The V and J genes are TRBV6-5 and TRBJ1-1, with TRBD1 as a possible D gene (6 bases). Sequencing was carried out using PBMCs. The receptor was derived from a woman aged 45 to 65 in good health and CMV-seropositive. The DNA of the CDR3 is TGTGCCAGCAGTTACTCGAGGACAGCGAACACTGAAGCTTTCTTT. Translation: CASSYSRTANTEAFF.